The source of this TCR beta chain is a study of regulatory T cells in long-lasting Graves disease (dated by TCRdb to about 2021). Describing the broader study: Newly diagnosed Graves' disease patients had taken antithyroid drugs for less than 3 months. Persistent Graves' disease patients were compared with newly diagnosed Graves' disease patients by peripheral blood TCR sequencing and RNA sequencing. A total of roughly 33 samples underwent TCR sequencing: about 13 from persistent and roughly 20 from newly diagnosed Graves' disease patients. The study was registered as a clinical trial and conducted in China. The full study reports these points: The study examined only peripheral blood because the primary lesion, thyroid tissue, could not be accessed. More public clonotypes were shared among persistent patients (under 3,000) than among newly diagnosed patients (roughly 1,000). Persistent disease showed preferential use of TRBV28, TRBJ1-2 and TRBJ2-5, whereas newly diagnosed disease favored TRBV20-1 and TRBJ2-1. Compared with newly diagnosed patients, patients with persistent Graves' disease had lower TCR Shannon entropy and fewer highly expanded clones, which suggests clonal expansion. The small sample size was acknowledged by the authors as a limitation that may reduce accuracy. Only the TCR beta chain was sequenced and analyzed.

This clonotype appeared many times. Its cognate antigen has yet to be identified. The record has no base qualities; no much larger clone is one base away. Library creation used multiplex PCR. These reads were obtained on an Illumina HiSeq 4000. TCR beta libraries were built with iRepertoire HTBI primers and Arm-PCR amplification of CDR3 regions. PCR products were gel purified before sequencing. In the paper's pipeline: Gene usage analysis of CDR3 amino acid clonotypes relied on the roughly 60 TRBV and 15 or so TRBJ segments identified across samples. COPE and FqMerger were used to merge filtered high-quality paired reads into contigs. Contigs were aligned with BLAST to IMGT TRBV, TRBD and TRBJ reference genes, and CDR3 was defined per IMGT. Clonotypes above 0.1% frequency were classified as highly expanded clones. Shannon entropy served as the measure of repertoire diversity, while the Gini coefficient captured V-J evenness. Public clonotypes were defined as clonotypes shared by more than one individual. Using fastp trimming at Q25 and MiXCR clonotype assembly, TCRdb reanalyzed the public sequencing data and kept in-frame beta chains. Rows with one shared CDR3 protein collapse into an entry with the most common genes and DNA. TCRdb's processing, not the authors', yielded these V and J calls. The sample data list about 310,000 distinct CDR3 sequences, and 15% to 20% of these were observed just once. About 40% of the sample is taken by the ten largest.

From cysteine to phenylalanine, the CDR3 is 12 amino acids long. The entry retains the CDR3 DNA only, 36 bases that are in frame from base 1. V lost 8 bases and J lost 7 bases; the stretch between them is 14 bases long. The germline V gene encodes CDR1 SNHLY and CDR2 FYNNEI. The label giving this sample's time point can be read as: newly diagnosed GD, antithyroid drugs for less than 3 months. RNA was extracted from PBMCs in TRIzol for both TCR sequencing and RNA sequencing. The diagnosis of Graves' disease was made according to American Thyroid Association guidelines. Patients for the study were recruited at an endocrinology department in Xi'an, China. Each patient gave 8.5 to 9.5 milliliters of peripheral blood, collected in an EDTA anticoagulant tube. PBMCs were isolated by Ficoll Paque Plus density gradient separation without further T cell sorting. RNA quality was checked with an Agilent 2100 Bioanalyzer and agarose gel, and concentration with a NanoDrop 2000.

The rearrangement joined TRBV2 to TRBJ1-2; TRBD1 is a possible D gene, resting on 5 matching bases. The clonotype originates from a female donor with Graves disease. The sequenced sample was peripheral blood mononuclear cells (PBMCs), obtained at new diagnosis, from a patient treated with antithyroid drugs. This receptor has the CDR3 CASLGLDSGYTF. The nucleotide sequence reads as follows: TGTGCCAGCTTGGGGCTGGACTCTGGCTACACCTTC.